The entry below gives a single T cell receptor beta chain sequence along with its context. What this receptor recognizes is not known. No qualities accompany the bases; no much larger clone lies one base away. Patients with a history of autoimmune disease or receiving systemic immunosuppression were excluded from the trial. Peripheral blood for TCR sequencing was drawn from every dose cohort at baseline, at cycle 4 day 1 and at cycle 7 day 1. Samples were obtained from an open-label, multicenter, first-in-human phase I dose-escalation trial of ivuxolimab. Adults with locally advanced or metastatic melanoma, renal cell, hepatocellular, or head and neck squamous cell carcinoma were enrolled in the trial. Before TCR sequencing, CD4+ T cells and CD8+ T cells from peripheral blood were sorted into separate populations. This sample was taken from a study of OX40 agonist ivuxolimab in advanced cancers. For context, the study as a whole: Ivuxolimab was an agonistic, fully human IgG2 monoclonal antibody directed against OX40 (CD134), a costimulatory receptor. Intravenous ivuxolimab was administered to patients every 2 weeks at six dose levels: 0.01, 0.1, 0.3, 1.5, 3 and 10 mg/kg. Of the roughly 51 dose-escalation patients, hepatocellular carcinoma was present in approximately 20, melanoma in some 15, renal cell carcinoma in 9 and head and neck cancer in 9. In the dose-escalation cohort, 70% to 85% of patients were male, and the mean age was approximately 60 years, with a range of about 23 to 85. Prior anti-PD-1, anti-PD-L1 or anti-CTLA-4 therapy was permitted, and approximately 42% of dose-escalation patients had received checkpoint inhibitors. Partial responses were achieved by three dose-escalation patients, of whom one had hepatocellular carcinoma and two had cutaneous melanoma. Peripheral TCRbeta sequencing aimed to test whether ivuxolimab altered TCR sequence diversity and caused clonal T-cell expansion. The monotherapy dose-escalation portion (N ≈ 50 patients) of the phase I ivuxolimab trial is reported in the paper. What the study reported, not specific to this receptor: Low levels of normalized T-cell clonal expansion were also seen in some nonresponding patients. At doses of 0.1 to 3.0 mg/kg, clonal expansion of both CD4+ and CD8+ blood T cells was observed from baseline to week 6. After ivuxolimab, expanded clones were on average more numerous among CD8+ T cells than among CD4+ T cells. In the 0.1-3.0 mg/kg groups, partial responders were among the patients with the lowest normalized peripheral clonal expansion, particularly in CD8+ T cells. Which antigens the clonally expanded peripheral T cells were specific for was not determined.

Trimming leaves V shorter by 1 base and J shorter by 1 base, with the junction holding 2 bases beyond the gene matches. CDR1 and CDR2 are drawn from the germline V gene (reference sequence): MNHNY, SVGAGI. The CDR3 measures 15 amino acids from cysteine to phenylalanine. Just CDR3 DNA is preserved here, 45 bases in frame from base 1. To sequence the TCRbeta CDR3 region, genomic DNA was isolated from the sorted cells. TCRbeta CDR3 regions were sequenced using the immunoSEQ Assay. Entries here come from immuneACCESS through TCRdb and include only in-frame sequences with V and J called. Some clones fail to appear in such tables; in the studies checked, an unresolved V gene covers under half of the shortfall, and the cause of the remainder is unknown. The sample contains 50,000 or so clones, about four fifths of them found a single time. Approximately 4.5% of the sample goes to the ten largest clones.

Recombination linked TRBV6-6 to TRBJ2-3; TRBD2 fits 7 bases in the junction. The specimen comprised CD4+ or CD8+ T cells sorted from blood, sampled in a trial of the OX40 agonist ivuxolimab. This TCR was recovered from an adult with an advanced solid tumor such as melanoma, head and neck, liver or kidney cancer. The CDR3 sequence is CASSYFLAGTDTQYF. The DNA is TGTGCCAGCAGTTACTTCCTAGCGGGCACAGATACGCAGTATTTT.